This TCR beta chain was captured by sequencing in a study of shared clonotypes between healthy human individuals (dated by TCRdb to about 2020). About the study as a whole: Three men and a couple of women, aged 18 to 49 years, made up the cohort. Each donor's leukapheresis produced roughly between roughly 0.85 and 10 billion PBMCs. Per donor, three plates each were used for CD4 naive and CD4 memory, two for CD8 naive, and one for CD8 memory. The study deeply sequenced blood TCR repertoires of about five healthy adults to estimate repertoire size and the extent of clonotype sharing between individuals. Libraries were prepared and TCR repertoires were sequenced by different laboratories using diverse techniques, in order to increase sequencing depth and limit assay-specific biases. Findings and caveats that apply to the study as a whole: Based on pairwise subsampling, the degree of clonotype sharing among donors was expected to be affected by sequencing depth. Naive subsets generally had larger estimated clonotype richness than memory subsets did. Even with the large sequencing depth, rarefaction of the sorted-subset datasets indicated that sequencing was incomplete. About 5% of naive CD4, 3.5% of naive CD8, about 2.5% of memory CD4, and over 0.35% of memory CD8 clonotypes were shared across four donors. The small number of donors limited the genetic and exposure-history diversity represented. Only blood was sampled, and tissue TCR repertoires likely differ from those in blood. Compared with non-shared clonotypes, clonotypes shared by all four sorted-subset donors had higher generation probabilities.

TCR CDR3 regions were amplified from genomic DNA by multiplex PCR using the deep immunoSEQ assay. For each cell subset, the extracted genomic DNA was distributed evenly across all wells of several immunoSEQ 96-well plates, and each plate served as one replicate. For sorted subsets, around 200 ng genomic DNA, equal to some 28,000 T cell genomes, was loaded into each replicate PCR. Purified libraries were quantified with a Qubit 3.0 fluorometer, sized on a Bioanalyzer 2100, and re-quantified with the KAPA Library Quantification kit. Each immunoSEQ 96-well plate was sequenced on its own single-read 150-cycle Illumina NextSeq 550 flow cell. The source study handled its data this way. Because the immunoSEQ output held only junctional sequences and lacked quality scores, the filtering could not match the filtering applied to full-length reads. Sequences were annotated with PyIR, a Python wrapper for IgBLAST v1.9, using IMGT germline references to assign V/J genes and CDR3. Reads with weak V/J assignments (E-value above 1e-6), missing CDR3, stop codons, out-of-frame junctions, or ambiguous translated residues were removed. V3J clonotypes were defined as sequences sharing the same inferred V gene, J gene, and CDR3 amino acid sequence. To compute the percentage overlap between repertoires, the number of shared unique clonotypes was divided by the size of the smaller repertoire. Three approaches were used to assess repertoire richness: RTK rarefaction, the Chao1 estimator, and Recon v2.1 estimates of unobserved clonotypes. Generation probabilities for all TCRbeta clonotypes obtained by the gDNA method from several donors were computed using OLGA. In its TCRdb copy, this immuneACCESS table keeps in-frame sequences only and misses some clones. Where compared with another copy, unresolved V genes explain less than half of these, and the others have no known cause. V and J calls and clone size are copied from that table; D and trimming were computed from the DNA. This sample lists about 2,500,000 clones; roughly 92% were detected once. The top ten constitute about 0.13% of the sample.

Donors were healthy HIV-negative adults with no recently reported acute infections or vaccinations. Only Caucasian adults living in Nashville, Tennessee, USA were represented among the donors. CD4+ T cells were enriched through magnetic negative selection, after which naive cells were positively selected on CD45RA and the remaining negative fraction served as the memory subset. Blood was collected by leukapheresis, and PBMCs were isolated by Ficoll-Histopaque density gradient centrifugation and then cryopreserved in liquid nitrogen vapor phase. Purity and quantity of every magnetically sorted T cell population were checked by analytical flow cytometry. Genomic DNA was isolated from every sorted fraction and measured by UV absorbance on a Nanodrop 2000c. Comments on this clone: Its binding antigen is unknown. The sample holds no much larger clone one base away, and base qualities are not on file. The sample contains more than one DNA sequence encoding this CDR3.

Looking up the germline V gene yields CDR1 SNHLY and CDR2 FYNNEI. From V the trimming removes 6 bases and from J it removes 2 bases, while the gene matches leave 1 base of the junction unaccounted for. From its cysteine to its phenylalanine, the CDR3 spans 13 amino acids. Only CDR3 DNA remains: 39 bases, in frame from the first base. Material for sequencing was naive CD4+ T cells sorted from blood. The cell subset or site label, as the study defines it: CD45RA+ positively selected. This clonotype was obtained from a man aged 18 to 29 in good health. The sequence joins TRBV2 to TRBJ2-7, with 10 junctional bases fitting TRBD1. The CDR3 protein: CASRGQGAYEQYF. The DNA reads TGTGCCAGCAGAGGACAGGGGGCCTACGAGCAGTACTTC.